The 26 T cell receptor beta chains presented below share a single source sample, sequenced in a study of T-cell memory formation after mild COVID-19. TCRdb re-derived calls from the 5' RACE reads in MiXCR, one entry per CDR3 protein. This table has 300,000 to 400,000 distinct CDR3 sequences, under 30% appearing once. Material: PBMCs or a T cell subset sorted from them (not recorded which). These receptors all stem from an adult woman who had mild COVID-19 (a few samples of this study predate the infection). Cell type and time point are not known.

The chain recombines TRBV24-1 with TRBJ2-1; 8 bases agree with TRBD2. The V and J ends lost 4 bases and 5 bases, in that order; junction bases with no gene match: 9. Per the germline V gene, CDR1 is KGHDR and CDR2 is SFDVKD. The CDR3 has 16 amino acids. The DNA for the CDR3 is TGTGCCACCAGTGACCACCGACTAGCGACCCACAATGAGCAGTTCTTC. Protein product: CATSDHRLATHNEQFF.

This clonotype was counted between two and nine times. An end of the junction does not agree with germline; a read error may underlie this. The CDR3 protein is CSVDSTETGYEHYF. DNA for the CDR3: TGCAGCGTTGATTCCACAGAAACTGGCTACGAGCATTACTTC. This sequence joins TRBV29-1 and TRBJ2-7; D ambiguous. The germline V gene has CDR1 SQVTM and CDR2 ANQGSEA. The CDR3 is made up of 14 amino acids.

The CDR3 is CASGLNLIWVQSNQPQHF. The CDR3 region has the DNA TGTGCTAGTGGTTTGAACCTTATCTGGGTACAGAGCAATCAGCCCCAGCATTTT. V gene TRBV12-5 combines with J gene TRBJ1-5; D is unclear. Germline CDR1 LGHNT, CDR2 FRNRAP. With 2 bases removed from V and 1 base from J, the gap between germline ends came to 18 bases. CDR3 length: 18 residues.

This clonotype occurred a few times. V is TRBV20-1 and J is TRBJ2-7, with unresolved D. Germline lookup yields CDR1 DFQATT and CDR2 SNEGSKA (reference sequence). The CDR3 spans 14 residues. The CDR3 protein is CRVGSYSPSYEQYF. The CDR3 DNA reads TGCAGGGTAGGCTCCTACTCCCCATCCTACGAGCAGTACTTC.

V is TRBV5-1 and J is TRBJ1-3; D unresolved. CDR1 and CDR2 (germline): SGHRS, YFSETQ. The CDR3 consists of 17 residues. Trimming cost V 0 bases and J 1 base, with 14 bases left between them. Here the CDR3 reads CASSLAAAGSSGNTIYF. In nucleotides, the CDR3 is TGCGCCAGCAGCTTGGCCGCGGCAGGATCATCTGGAAACACCATATATTTT. The full variable domain, in which reference TRBV5-1 and TRBJ1-3 provide the parts outside the CDR3, is KAGVTQTPRYLIKTRGQQVTLSCSPISGHRSVSWYQQTPGQGLQFLFEYFSETQRNKGNFPGRFSGRQFSNSRSEMNVSTLELGDSALYLCASSLAAAGSSGNTIYFGEGSWLTVV.

The gene calls are TRBV20-1 and TRBJ2-1; TRBD2 agrees at 13 bases. Germline values: CDR1 DFQATT, CDR2 SNEGSKA (reference sequence). This CDR3 comprises 15 residues. The ends lost 6 bases at V and 9 bases at J; junction bases unmatched: 11. CDR3 region: CSARPGLAGVGEQFF. CDR3 sequence (DNA): TGCAGTGCGCGACCAGGACTAGCGGGAGTGGGTGAGCAGTTCTTC.

The chain employs TRBV18 and TRBJ1-1; no reliable D call. This CDR3 contains 13 residues. V was trimmed by 4 bases and J by 0 bases, leaving 6 bases between them. Germline CDR1 and CDR2: KGHSH and LQKENI. Here the CDR3 DNA reads TGTGCCAGCTCACATCCAGTGAACACTGAAGCTTTCTTT. Translated, it gives CASSHPVNTEAFF.

This rearrangement joins TRBV2 to TRBJ1-1; possibly TRBD1 for D (5 bases). Trimming removed 5 bases from V and 6 bases from J, with 16 bases in between. Germline CDR1 is SNHLY and CDR2 is FYNNEI. The CDR3 is made up of 14 amino acids. CDR3 DNA sequence: TGTGCCAGCAGTTCGGAGGAGGGGACCCCTGAAGCTTTCTTT. Translated: CASSSEEGTPEAFF.

The rearrangement links TRBV11-2 to TRBJ2-4; tentatively, D is TRBD1 (6 bases). Trimming removed 7 bases from V and 8 bases from J, with 21 bases in between. Germline CDR1 is SGHAT and CDR2 is FQNNGV. The CDR3 length is 15 residues. The CDR3 DNA sequence: TGTGCCAGCACCCAAGAGGGCAGGGGAGAGGACATTCAGTACTTC. Amino acids: CASTQEGRGEDIQYF.

The rearrangement uses TRBV20-1 and TRBJ2-3; D may be TRBD2 (7 bases). The CDR3 length is 15 residues. V lost 3 bases to trimming and J lost 4 bases, with 17 bases between them. From germline, CDR1 is DFQATT and CDR2 SNEGSKA (reference sequence). The CDR3 DNA reads as TGCAGTGCTAGTAGGGGGAGGGCCGGTTCAGATACGCAGTATTTT. This encodes CSASRGRAGSDTQYF.

In this sample, this clonotype turned up a few times. This rearrangement joins TRBV3-1 to TRBJ2-5; a possible D gene is TRBD2 (5 bases). The CDR3 consists of 14 residues. V dropped 1 base and J dropped 5 bases, with 11 bases sitting between them. The germline V gene encodes CDR1 LGHDT and CDR2 YNNKEL (reference sequence). The CDR3, as DNA: TGTGCCAGCAGCCAAGGTCCGGGAAGTGAGACCCAGTACTTC. Translation gives CASSQGPGSETQYF.

The rearrangement links TRBV24-1 to TRBJ2-5; D is undetermined. V shed 5 bases and J shed 0 bases, with 12 bases lying between them. Germline values: CDR1 KGHDR, CDR2 SFDVKD. The CDR3 is 15 amino acids. CDR3 DNA: TGTGCCACCAGTGGAGGACCTACGTACCAAGAGACCCAGTACTTC. It encodes CATSGGPTYQETQYF.

The chain carries TRBV14 and TRBJ1-2; no reliable D call. This CDR3 region has 17 residues. V lost 1 base to trimming and J lost 4 bases, with 19 bases between them. Germline V lookup: CDR1 SGHDN, CDR2 FVKESK. CDR3 sequence: CASSQGGVSTSTYGYTF. For the CDR3, the DNA is TGTGCCAGCAGCCAAGGAGGAGTCAGTACGAGCACCTATGGCTACACCTTC.

This clonotype was counted only a few times. The chain employs TRBV6-1 and TRBJ2-7, with 10 nucleotides matching TRBD2. V dropped 8 bases and J dropped 7; count of bases not matched to a gene: 8. The CDR3 covers 13 residues. Looked up from germline, CDR1 is MNHNS and CDR2 is SASEGT. The CDR3 coding sequence is TGTGCCAGCCGAGCGGGAGGGCTCCGGGAGCAGTACTTC. The encoded protein is CASRAGGLREQYF.

A few counts support this clonotype. The chain employs TRBV27 and TRBJ2-5, with a possible D match to TRBD1 (6 bases). This CDR3 is built from 15 residues. V was shortened by 5 bases and J by 5 bases, with 18 bases between the two germline ends. The germline CDR1 and CDR2 sequences are MNHEY and SMNVEV (reference sequence). CDR3 region: CASSTQGLTTETQYF. CDR3 bases: TGTGCCAGCAGTACACAGGGCCTAACGACGGAGACCCAGTACTTC.

In its sample, this clonotype was seen once. The rearrangement joins TRBV12-2 to TRBJ2-7. TRBV12-2 constitutes a pseudogene. The CDR3 extends over 15 amino acids. The CDR3 here is CASRLVTGSSYEQYF. For the CDR3, the DNA is TGTGCAAGTCGCTTAGTTACAGGGAGTTCCTACGAGCAGTACTTC.

The chain is built from TRBV2 and TRBJ2-5; 9 nucleotides align to TRBD1. This CDR3 comprises 14 residues. Germline V gives CDR1 SNHLY, CDR2 FYNNEI. V was pared by 7 bases and J by 3 bases, with 6 bases of the junction left unmatched. The DNA for the CDR3 is TGTGCCAGCATGGACAGGGGCGGAAAAGAGACCCAGTACTTC. This sequence encodes CASMDRGGKETQYF.

The chain has TRBV7-9 and TRBJ2-7, with 8 bases lining up with TRBD1. This CDR3 spans 14 amino acids. Germline values: CDR1 SEHNR, CDR2 FQNEAQ (reference sequence). With V trimmed by 1 base and J by 2 bases, 1 base remained unmatched. CDR3 loop: CASSLDRGTYEQYF. CDR3 sequence (DNA): TGTGCCAGCAGCTTAGACAGGGGGACCTACGAGCAGTACTTC.

The rearrangement joins TRBV29-1 to TRBJ2-7; 14 positions agree with TRBD2. V dropped 6 bases and J dropped 6; count of bases not matched to a gene: 7. The CDR3 has 14 residues. Germline V gene lookup returns CDR1 SQVTM and CDR2 ANQGSEA. CDR3 sequence reads: CSVLTSGRASEQYF. CDR3 coding DNA: TGCAGCGTACTGACTAGCGGGAGGGCCTCCGAGCAGTACTTC.

CDR3 protein: CASSYSWAGNNEQFF. The CDR3 DNA sequence: TGTGCCAGCAGTTACTCCTGGGCGGGAAACAATGAGCAGTTCTTC. V gene TRBV6-5 combines with J gene TRBJ2-1, with a possible D match to TRBD2 (6 bases). Looked up from germline, CDR1 is MNHEY and CDR2 is SVGAGI. This CDR3 is 15 amino acids long. With 0 bases removed from V and 5 bases from J, the gap between germline ends came to 11 bases.

Remarks on this clonotype: One junction end disagrees with the germline gene, perhaps due to a read error. The chain employs TRBV3-1 and TRBJ1-1; TRBD1 is a possible D gene (5 bases). Germline-derived CDR1 and CDR2 are LGHDT and YNNKEL (reference sequence). The CDR3 is made up of 13 amino acids. In nucleotides, the CDR3 is TGTGCCACCAGCATGGGGGGAAACACTGAAGCTTTCTTT. Translating gives CATSMGGNTEAFF.

This rearrangement joins TRBV5-5 to TRBJ1-3; 10 nucleotides agree with TRBD1. This CDR3 has 14 amino acids. The V segment lost 0 bases and the J segment 7 bases; nucleotides outside the gene matches: 1. Germline CDR1 is SGHKS and CDR2 is YYEKEE (reference sequence). CDR3 coding DNA: TGTGCCAGCAGCTTGGAGGGACAGGGGAACACCATATATTTT. This sequence encodes CASSLEGQGNTIYF.

The chain links TRBV14 to TRBJ2-1; no reliable D call. The germline CDR1 and CDR2 sequences are SGHDN and FVKESK. The CDR3 loop spans 14 amino acids. V was clipped by 1 base and J by 3 bases, with 7 bases between them. The CDR3: CASSQVTIYNEQFF. The CDR3 DNA follows: TGTGCCAGCAGCCAAGTGACGATCTACAATGAGCAGTTCTTC.

The chain is built from TRBV3-1 and TRBJ1-1; D not resolved. Between the trimmed V and J ends, which lost 4 bases and 9 bases, there was a span of 12 bases. The germline gives CDR1 LGHDT, CDR2 YNNKEL (reference sequence). The CDR3 length is 12 residues. The CDR3 DNA is TGTGCCAGCAGCCTTCCGGGGTTAAAAGCTTTCTTT. Encoded protein: CASSLPGLKAFF.

The V and J genes are TRBV24-1 and TRBJ2-2; 9 bases align to TRBD1. V lost 4 bases, J lost 4 bases, and 3 bases stayed unmatched. The CDR3 loop spans 15 amino acids. Germline CDR1 KGHDR, CDR2 SFDVKD. In DNA, the CDR3 is TGTGCCACCAGTGACATGACAGGGGGCACCGGGGAGCTGTTTTTT. This sequence encodes CATSDMTGGTGELFF.

The V and J genes are TRBV20-1 and TRBJ2-7; D perhaps matches TRBD1 (5 bases). Germline assignment: CDR1 DFQATT and CDR2 SNEGSKA (reference sequence). Trimming took 1 base from V and 1 from J, leaving 14 bases between them. This CDR3 is built from 15 residues. CDR3 amino acids: CSARVGQVGSYEQYF. For the CDR3, the DNA is TGCAGTGCTAGAGTGGGGCAGGTCGGATCCTACGAGCAGTACTTC.